These T cell receptor beta chains were read from a single sample in a study of metastatic and nonmetastatic thyroid tumors. TCRdb re-analyzed the PCR reads using MiXCR. The sample consists of fewer than 40,000 clones, 15% of them appearing once. Sequenced material: blood. The receptors shown here come from a male donor with papillary thyroid cancer or a benign thyroid nodule (not recorded which). Some clones in this sample may be carry-over from other donors' samples. Each CDR3 is given with its conserved first and last residue. Each record gives: CDR3 protein, V gene, J gene.

CDR3 protein: CASSLGTSGRGEQYF; V gene: TRBV4-2; J gene: TRBJ2-7
CDR3 protein: CASSSFQREVVWADTQYF; V gene: TRBV11-3; J gene: TRBJ2-3
CDR3 protein: CASSQESGLSQETQYF; V gene: TRBV3-1; J gene: TRBJ2-5
CDR3 protein: CASSISTGGFSPLHF; V gene: TRBV27; J gene: TRBJ1-6
CDR3 protein: CSVEGGLAGGEAPETQYF; V gene: TRBV29-1; J gene: TRBJ2-5
CDR3 protein: CATSDAGTGRKNEQFF; V gene: TRBV24-1; J gene: TRBJ2-1
CDR3 protein: CASSVLAGGYNEQFF; V gene: TRBV6-1; J gene: TRBJ2-1
CDR3 protein: CAWSVGQGNTEAFF; V gene: TRBV30; J gene: TRBJ1-1
CDR3 protein: CASSYWQSSGNTIYF; V gene: TRBV12-3/TRBV12-4; J gene: TRBJ1-3
CDR3 protein: CASSVLGGTDHPQHF; V gene: TRBV6-1; J gene: TRBJ1-5
CDR3 protein: CASSLVLDRGGYEQYF; V gene: TRBV28; J gene: TRBJ2-7
CDR3 protein: CASSSLQGPYTEAFF; V gene: TRBV27; J gene: TRBJ1-1
CDR3 protein: CASSQGLPVQETQYF; V gene: TRBV3-1; J gene: TRBJ2-5
CDR3 protein: CASSQDFGGGPYNEQFF; V gene: TRBV4-1; J gene: TRBJ2-1
CDR3 protein: CASSSGTDNEKLFF; V gene: TRBV2; J gene: TRBJ1-4
CDR3 protein: CASSEWNWYF; V gene: TRBV6-1; J gene: TRBJ2-7
CDR3 protein: CASSEPPGQGVGEQFF; V gene: TRBV6-1; J gene: TRBJ2-1
CDR3 protein: CASSFGTYSTDTQYF; V gene: TRBV5-4; J gene: TRBJ2-3
CDR3 protein: CASSRLANSRTGELFF; V gene: TRBV18; J gene: TRBJ2-2
CDR3 protein: CASSRVRSLSGANVLTF; V gene: TRBV12-3/TRBV12-4; J gene: TRBJ2-6
CDR3 protein: CASSFYPEGNQPQHF; V gene: TRBV5-4; J gene: TRBJ1-5
CDR3 protein: CASSLHRGTSYEQYF; V gene: TRBV5-1; J gene: TRBJ2-7
CDR3 protein: CASGQGANTEAFF; V gene: TRBV12-5; J gene: TRBJ1-1
CDR3 protein: CASSSPTYEQYF; V gene: TRBV5-1; J gene: TRBJ2-7
CDR3 protein: CASVRGGGSAYGYTF; V gene: TRBV12-3/TRBV12-4; J gene: TRBJ1-2
CDR3 protein: CASSAQEPAYGYTF; V gene: TRBV9; J gene: TRBJ1-2
CDR3 protein: CASSLFSGNEQFF; V gene: TRBV11-3; J gene: TRBJ2-1
CDR3 protein: CASSLDHWSEQFF; V gene: TRBV11-2; J gene: TRBJ2-1
CDR3 protein: CAWSIFGQGKSYEQYF; V gene: TRBV30; J gene: TRBJ2-7
CDR3 protein: CSVEVQGEVGEQFF; V gene: TRBV29-1; J gene: TRBJ2-1
CDR3 protein: CASSYSGQGDQPQHF; V gene: TRBV6-2/TRBV6-3; J gene: TRBJ1-5
CDR3 protein: CASSFTAASYEQYF; V gene: TRBV7-2; J gene: TRBJ2-7
CDR3 protein: CASSSGRVRNQPQHF; V gene: TRBV19; J gene: TRBJ1-5
CDR3 protein: CASARTGIQETQYF; V gene: TRBV3-1; J gene: TRBJ2-5
CDR3 protein: CSARDPLAGEGKTQYF; V gene: TRBV20-1; J gene: TRBJ2-5
CDR3 protein: CAISENSYEQYF; V gene: TRBV10-3; J gene: TRBJ2-7
CDR3 protein: CSALSGTGVYEQYF; V gene: TRBV20-1; J gene: TRBJ2-7
CDR3 protein: CASSRKYRASNQPQHF; V gene: TRBV19; J gene: TRBJ1-5
CDR3 protein: CASGFVTGANTGELFF; V gene: TRBV12-5; J gene: TRBJ2-2
CDR3 protein: CASSISGWAYEQYF; V gene: TRBV19; J gene: TRBJ2-7
CDR3 protein: CASSRTGSYGYTF; V gene: TRBV6-1; J gene: TRBJ1-2
CDR3 protein: CASSLSLASGLAGEMLF; V gene: TRBV5-4; J gene: TRBJ2-2